This T cell receptor beta chain was recovered during a study of OX40 agonist ivuxolimab in advanced cancers. At cycle 4 day 1, cycle 7 day 1, and baseline, blood was sampled. Repertoires were generated with immunoSEQ multiplex PCR, while TCRdb's copy carries only in-frame clones and drops some. This table holds about 67,000 clones, 80% to 90% found once. V was clipped by 1 base and J by 7 bases, with 8 bases between them. From germline, CDR1 is MNHNS and CDR2 SASEGT. The CDR3 runs to 13 residues. Sequencing was performed on CD4+ or CD8+ T cells sorted from blood, taken in a trial of the OX40 agonist ivuxolimab. The J gene is TRBJ2-1, the V gene TRBV6-1, with TRBD2 as a possible D gene (5 bases). The receptor comes from an adult with an advanced solid tumor such as melanoma, head and neck, liver or kidney cancer. The CDR3 protein is CASSEVTTNEQFF. The CDR3 coding sequence is TGTGCCAGCAGTGAAGTGACTACGAATGAGCAGTTCTTC.